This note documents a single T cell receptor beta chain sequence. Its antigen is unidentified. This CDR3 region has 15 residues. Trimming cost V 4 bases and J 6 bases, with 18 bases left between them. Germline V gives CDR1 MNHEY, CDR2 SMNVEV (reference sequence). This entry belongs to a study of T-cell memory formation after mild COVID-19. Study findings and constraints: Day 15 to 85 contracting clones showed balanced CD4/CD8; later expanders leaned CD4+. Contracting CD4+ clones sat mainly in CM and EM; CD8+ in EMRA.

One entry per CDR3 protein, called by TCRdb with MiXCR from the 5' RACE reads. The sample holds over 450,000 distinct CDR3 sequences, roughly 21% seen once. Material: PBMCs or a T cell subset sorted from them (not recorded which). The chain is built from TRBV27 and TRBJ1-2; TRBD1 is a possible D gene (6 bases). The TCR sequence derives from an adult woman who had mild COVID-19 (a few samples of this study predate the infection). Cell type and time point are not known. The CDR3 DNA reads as TGTGCCAGCAGTTATCGCCCCCCAGGGGTTGATGGCTACACCTTC. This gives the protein CASSYRPPGVDGYTF.